Presented here are 26 T cell receptor beta chains from one specimen sequenced in a study of cytomegalovirus exposure and HLA in healthy donors. Both 60 Vbeta primers and 13 Jbeta primers went into the PCR. Assay used: immunoSEQ multiplex PCR; TCRdb lists only in-frame clones, some missing. The repertoire holds 85,000 to 130,000 clones, with around three quarters as singletons. Sequenced: PBMCs. The source of these receptors is a female donor in good health and CMV-seropositive.

The gene calls are TRBV7-9 and TRBJ2-3, with D tentatively TRBD1 (6 bases). The V and J ends lost 2 bases and 3 bases respectively, with 9 bases between them. The CDR3 has 14 residues. CDR1 is SEHNR and CDR2 is FQNEAQ in the germline V gene (reference sequence). CDR3 protein: CASSLTGTTDTQYF. The CDR3 region has the DNA TGTGCCAGCAGCTTAACCGGGACAACAGATACGCAGTATTTT.

The chain carries TRBV25-1 and TRBJ2-5; no reliable D call. Germline V gene lookup returns CDR1 MGHDK and CDR2 SYGVNS. Trimming pared 6 bases from V and 3 bases from J, leaving 8 bases between. The CDR3 covers 12 residues. CDR3 DNA: TGTGCCAGCAGCCTTCTTGAAGAGACCCAGTACTTC. Translated: CASSLLEETQYF.

The V and J genes are TRBV6-1 and TRBJ2-7; D not resolved. The length of the CDR3 is 13 residues. Germline loops: CDR1 MNHNS, CDR2 SASEGT. V dropped 1 base and J dropped 3 bases, with 7 bases sitting between them. CDR3 DNA: TGTGCCAGCAGTGAAGTCGGGTACTACGAGCAGTACTTC. It encodes CASSEVGYYEQYF.

This rearrangement joins TRBV7-7 to TRBJ2-7; 8 bases are shared with TRBD1. From germline, CDR1 is SSHAT and CDR2 FNYEAQ (reference sequence). This CDR3 is built from 14 residues. The J segment lost 3 bases and the V segment lost 3 bases, leaving 4 bases of the junction unmatched. The chain's CDR3 is CASSFGQGDYEQYF. CDR3 bases: TGTGCCAGCAGCTTTGGACAGGGCGACTACGAGCAGTACTTC.

This clone has only a few counts. At one boundary the junction diverges from the germline segment, which might be a read error. This rearrangement joins TRBV5-4 to TRBJ2-5; 8 nucleotides line up with TRBD2. Germline CDR1 reads SGHNT; CDR2 reads YYREEE (reference sequence). The CDR3 totals 15 residues. CDR3 residues: CASSLVAGREEAQYF. Here the CDR3 DNA reads TGTGCCAGCAGCTTGGTAGCGGGAAGGGAAGAGGCCCAGTACTTC.

The gene calls are TRBV5-4 and TRBJ1-2, with 12 bases aligning to TRBD1. After removal of 3 bases from V and 5 bases from J, the junction contained 11 bases not matched to a gene. Germline CDR1 and CDR2: SGHNT and YYREEE (reference sequence). CDR3 length: 17 amino acids. In nucleotides, the CDR3 is TGTGCCAGCAGCTCTCGGGACAGGGGGCGCCTTGGGTATGGCTACACCTTC. Protein sequence: CASSSRDRGRLGYGYTF.

The CDR3 DNA is TGTGCCAGCAGCCCCCGGGACAGAGCTAACTATGGCTACACCTTC. It codes for CASSPRDRANYGYTF. The rearrangement uses TRBV7-8 and TRBJ1-2; 7 positions match TRBD1. V dropped 5 bases and J dropped 0; count of bases not matched to a gene: 6. CDR3 size: 15 residues. CDR1 and CDR2 from the germline V gene are SGHVS and FQNEAQ.

The rearrangement links TRBV7-2 to TRBJ2-3; TRBD2 agrees at 14 bases. CDR1 and CDR2 (germline): SGHTA, FQGNSA. With V trimmed by 1 base and J by 9 bases, 6 bases remained unmatched. This CDR3 has 16 amino acids. The CDR3 reads CASSLEGLAGEGTQYF. CDR3 nucleotides: TGTGCCAGCAGCTTAGAGGGACTAGCGGGAGAAGGAACGCAGTATTTT. The whole variable domain, filled in from reference TRBV7-2 and TRBJ2-3, reads GAGVSQSPSNKVTEKGKDVELRCDPISGHTALYWYRQSLGQGLEFLIYFQGNSAPDKSGLPSDRFSAERTGGSVSTLTIQRTQQEDSAVYLCASSLEGLAGEGTQYFGPGTRLTVL.

This chain joins TRBV6-5 and TRBJ1-1, with unresolved D. CDR1 MNHEY and CDR2 SVGAGI come from the germline V gene. CDR3 size: 15 residues. V was shortened by 0 bases and J by 11 bases, with 19 bases between the two germline ends. CDR3 DNA sequence: TGTGCCAGCAGTTACTCATCCCGGGATAGAATGGGGGCTTTCTTT. It specifies CASSYSSRDRMGAFF.

This clone has just a few counts. The V and J genes are TRBV9 and TRBJ1-4; D may be TRBD1 (6 bases). The germline V gene encodes CDR1 SGDLS and CDR2 YYNGEE. The V and J ends lost 0 bases and 8 bases respectively, with 17 bases between them. This CDR3 is built from 16 residues. This CDR3 is CASSVGHQGPREKLFF. The DNA for the CDR3 is TGTGCCAGCAGCGTAGGACATCAGGGGCCGAGGGAAAAACTGTTTTTT.

J is TRBJ2-7 and V is TRBV5-4; 10 nucleotides agree with TRBD1. The CDR3 is 16 residues long. V trimming: 3 bases; J trimming: 6 bases; junction bases outside the gene matches: 12. Germline CDR1 and CDR2: SGHNT and YYREEE (reference sequence). Here the CDR3 DNA reads TGTGCCAGCAGCTGGGACAGGGGACACCTCGGGGGCGAGCAGTACTTC. Its protein product is CASSWDRGHLGGEQYF.

This rearrangement joins TRBV27 to TRBJ2-5, with 11 bases identical to TRBD1. The CDR3 runs 16 residues. V lost 7 bases and J lost 9; bases outside the gene matches: 16. The germline V gene encodes CDR1 MNHEY and CDR2 SMNVEV (reference sequence). The CDR3, as DNA: TGTGCCAGCACCCTCTCCGGGACAGGGGGGGACGAGGCCCAGTACTTC. This translates into CASTLSGTGGDEAQYF.

The chain couples TRBV28 to TRBJ2-5; D unresolved. The DNA end is more similar to TRBJ2-7, so the J call may be wrong. The CDR3 consists of 11 residues. CDR1 is MDHEN, CDR2 SYDVKM, per germline. CDR3 sequence (DNA): TGTGCCAGCAGTTCATCCTACGAGCAGTACTTC. The encoded protein is CASSSSYEQYF.

This rearrangement joins TRBV5-1 to TRBJ1-1; D is uncertain. This CDR3 comprises 18 residues. CDR1 and CDR2 from the germline V gene are SGHRS and YFSETQ. V lost 4 bases and J 4 bases, leaving 26 bases between the germline ends. The CDR3: CASSRSGRSHIGSTEAFF. The CDR3 bases are TGCGCCAGCAGCCGGTCCGGCCGGTCCCACATCGGGAGCACTGAAGCTTTCTTT.

V and J are TRBV27 and TRBJ2-3; 8 nucleotides match TRBD2. Germline V gives CDR1 MNHEY, CDR2 SMNVEV (reference sequence). The CDR3 has 14 amino acids. The ends lost 7 bases at V and 5 bases at J; junction bases unmatched: 8. The CDR3 loop is CASNRAGALDTQYF. The CDR3 DNA reads TGTGCCAGCAATAGAGCGGGAGCGCTAGATACGCAGTATTTT.

The genes are TRBV30 and TRBJ2-7; possible D gene TRBD1, 5 bases. The CDR3 sequence is 15 residues long. V lost 0 bases, J lost 1 base, and 13 bases lay in between. Germline CDR1 is GTSNPN and CDR2 is SVGIG (reference sequence). As DNA, the CDR3 is TGTGCCTGGAGTGTACGCAGGGCATGGTCCTACGAGCAGTACTTC. It translates to CAWSVRRAWSYEQYF.

This chain links TRBV7-2 with TRBJ1-1; TRBD1 might be the D (5 bases). Between the trimmed V and J ends, which lost 1 base and 0 bases, there was a span of 15 bases. Germline CDR1 is SGHTA and CDR2 is FQGNSA. This CDR3 contains 17 residues. In nucleotides, the CDR3 is TGTGCCAGCAGCTTAGGTAGTGGCGGGACGGTGAACACTGAAGCTTTCTTT. Translated, it gives CASSLGSGGTVNTEAFF.

V and J are TRBV7-6 and TRBJ2-5; no firm D call. The CDR3 runs to 14 residues. Germline V gene sequence: CDR1 SGHVS, CDR2 FNYEAQ. V was shortened by 1 base and J by 1 base, with 7 bases between the two germline ends. In DNA form, the CDR3 reads TGTGCCAGCAGCTTAGGGCAGTTCCAAGAGACCCAGTACTTC. Translating it yields CASSLGQFQETQYF.

CDR3 residues: CASSLLAGITDTQYF. The DNA for the CDR3 is TGTGCCAGCAGCTTACTAGCGGGGATCACAGATACGCAGTATTTT. V usage is TRBV7-9 and J usage is TRBJ2-3; the match to TRBD2 covers 9 bases. This CDR3 comprises 15 residues. V dropped 2 bases and J dropped 2; count of bases not matched to a gene: 2. Germline CDR1 reads SEHNR; CDR2 reads FQNEAQ (reference sequence).

CDR3 coding DNA: TGTGCCAGCTCACCACCACTTCGTCCAGACGGGAGCTACGAGCAGTACTTC. Protein sequence: CASSPPLRPDGSYEQYF. V is TRBV18 and J is TRBJ2-7, with D tentatively TRBD2 (6 bases). Trimming took 0 bases from V and 3 from J, leaving 18 bases between them. Germline loops: CDR1 KGHSH, CDR2 LQKENI. The CDR3 runs 17 residues. Full variable domain (missing parts from reference TRBV18 and TRBJ2-7): NAGVMQNPRHLVRRRGQEARLRCSPMKGHSHVYWYRQLPEEGLKFMVYLQKENIIDESGMPKERFSAEFPKEGPSILRIQQVVRGDSAAYFCASSPPLRPDGSYEQYFGPGTRLTVT.

There are a few counts of this clone. This rearrangement joins TRBV2 to TRBJ2-3; a possible D gene is TRBD2 (5 bases). The CDR3 loop spans 13 amino acids. Trimming left V 5 bases short and J 5 bases short, with 11 bases between. The germline V gene encodes CDR1 SNHLY and CDR2 FYNNEI. CDR3 in amino acids: CASSYGNKDTQYF. In DNA, the CDR3 is TGTGCCAGCAGTTACGGGAATAAAGATACGCAGTATTTT.

This clone occurred a few times. Written as DNA, the CDR3 is TGTGCCAGCAGCTTCGCACTAGCGGGCAGCTCCTACGAGCAGTACTTC. As protein: CASSFALAGSSYEQYF. The genes are TRBV11-2 and TRBJ2-7; 9 bases align to TRBD2. Germline V gene lookup returns CDR1 SGHAT and CDR2 FQNNGV. CDR3 length: 16 amino acids. V gave up 3 bases and J gave up 0 bases; unmatched junction bases: 6.

The chain carries TRBV2 and TRBJ2-7; TRBD1 matches at 8 bases. V was pared by 6 bases and J by 4 bases, with 5 bases of the junction left unmatched. This CDR3 is 13 amino acids long. Germline lookup yields CDR1 SNHLY and CDR2 FYNNEI. As DNA, the CDR3 is TGTGCCAGCAGCGTAACAGGGGGGTACGAGCAGTACTTC. Its protein product is CASSVTGGYEQYF. The whole variable domain, filled in from reference TRBV2 and TRBJ2-7, reads EPEVTQTPSHQVTQMGQEVILRCVPISNHLYFYWYRQILGQKVEFLVSFYNNEISEKSEIFDDQFSVERPDGSNFTLKIRSTKLEDSAMYFCASSVTGGYEQYFGPGTRLTVT.

This chain joins TRBV9 and TRBJ2-2; TRBD2 aligns across 14 bases. V gave up 3 bases and J gave up 2 bases; unmatched junction bases: 3. The germline gives CDR1 SGDLS, CDR2 YYNGEE. This CDR3 comprises 17 residues. The CDR3 loop is CASSAGTSGGNTGELFF. In nucleotides, the CDR3 is TGTGCCAGCAGCGCCGGGACTAGCGGGGGTAACACCGGGGAGCTGTTTTTT. Based on the CDR3 plus reference TRBV9 and TRBJ2-2, the full variable domain is DSGVTQTPKHLITATGQRVTLRCSPRSGDLSVYWYQQSLDQGLQFLIQYYNGEERAKGNILERFSAQQFPDLHSELNLSSLELGDSALYFCASSAGTSGGNTGELFFGEGSRLTVL.

The J gene is TRBJ2-7, the V gene TRBV7-9, with 7 nucleotides matching TRBD2. J lost 4 bases, V lost 4 bases, and 13 bases had no gene match. This CDR3 has 16 residues. From germline, CDR1 is SEHNR and CDR2 FQNEAQ (reference sequence). The CDR3 reads CASSSPEGRGGYEQYF. CDR3 DNA sequence: TGTGCCAGCAGCTCCCCGGAAGGGCGGGGAGGGTACGAGCAGTACTTC.

Concerning this clone itself: One end of the junction is discordant with germline, which a read error may explain. CDR3 protein: CASGSGVFHTEAFF. As DNA, the CDR3 is TGTGCCAGCGGGAGCGGGGTGTTCCACACAGAAGCTTTCTTT. This chain connects TRBV19 to TRBJ1-1; D gene uncertain. Germline lookup yields CDR1 LNHDA and CDR2 SQIVND (reference sequence). The CDR3 consists of 14 residues.